These 18 T cell receptor beta chains originate from one sample sequenced in a study of cytomegalovirus exposure and HLA in healthy donors. This PCR relied on a set of 60 Vbeta primers and 13 Jbeta primers. TCRdb's copy holds only in-frame clones and misses some; the assay was immunoSEQ multiplex PCR. Altogether some 110,000 clones are present, around 70% being singletons, with the ten largest covering around 9%. The sample was PBMCs. Receptors were obtained from a young man in good health and CMV-seropositive.

The chain recombines TRBV30 with TRBJ1-2; unclear D gene. CDR1 and CDR2 from the germline V gene are GTSNPN and SVGIG (reference sequence). The V and J ends lost 5 bases and 3 bases respectively, with 13 bases between them. The CDR3 contains 13 residues. The CDR3: CAWSTLEDYGYTF. The CDR3 region has the DNA TGTGCCTGGTCGACCTTGGAGGACTATGGCTACACCTTC.

This chain uses TRBV6-5 with TRBJ2-2; TRBD2 matches 8 bases. Unmatched junction bases numbered 4, after V lost 4 bases and J lost 0 bases. Germline V CDR1 and CDR2: MNHEY, SVGAGI. The CDR3 has 16 amino acids. In nucleotides, the CDR3 is TGTGCCAGCAGTTCACTAGCGGCCGCGAACACCGGGGAGCTGTTTTTT. Translating it yields CASSSLAAANTGELFF.

The chain couples TRBV9 to TRBJ2-7, with 9 positions matching TRBD1. The CDR3 has 15 residues. Per the germline V gene, CDR1 is SGDLS and CDR2 is YYNGEE. V lost 3 bases and J lost 5; bases outside the gene matches: 9. CDR3 protein: CASSASGTGIHEQYF. CDR3 bases: TGTGCCAGCAGCGCCTCCGGGACAGGGATCCACGAGCAGTACTTC.

The chain carries TRBV9 and TRBJ1-6, with 9 bases fitting TRBD1. The CDR3 consists of 14 residues. V shed 3 bases, J shed 8 bases, and the junction held 3 bases outside the gene matches. Germline CDR1 reads SGDLS; CDR2 reads YYNGEE. CDR3 sequence (DNA): TGTGCCAGCAGCGGGGACAGGGCAGATTCACCCCTCCACTTT. Translation gives CASSGDRADSPLHF.

The chain recombines TRBV5-6 with TRBJ2-7; TRBD2 might be the D (6 bases). With 7 bases removed from V and 4 bases from J, the gap between germline ends came to 21 bases. This CDR3 has 15 amino acids. CDR1 and CDR2 from the germline V gene are SGHDT and YYEEEE. In DNA, the CDR3 is TGTGCCAGCTCCTCCCCCAGCGGGTCATCTTACGAGCAGTACTTC. Protein sequence: CASSSPSGSSYEQYF.

The V call is TRBV7-2, the J call TRBJ2-1; TRBD2 agrees at 11 bases. Germline V CDR1 and CDR2: SGHTA, FQGNSA. The CDR3 runs 15 residues. V was pared by 6 bases and J by 6 bases, with 7 bases of the junction left unmatched. The CDR3: CASSLIAGGGNEQFF. CDR3 nucleotide sequence: TGTGCCAGCAGTTTAATAGCGGGAGGGGGCAATGAGCAGTTCTTC.

The genes are TRBV5-1 and TRBJ2-3; 8 bases fit TRBD2. Germline CDR1 and CDR2: SGHRS and YFSETQ. V gave up 4 bases and J gave up 4 bases; unmatched junction bases: 17. There are 18 residues in the CDR3. The DNA of the CDR3 is TGCGCCAGCAGCCGAAGGGGGGTAGCGGGGACGGCGGCAGATACGCAGTATTTT. It yields the protein CASSRRGVAGTAADTQYF.

J is TRBJ1-2 and V is TRBV2; D gene ambiguous. The CDR3 extends over 11 amino acids. V shed 8 bases and J shed 11 bases, with 15 bases lying between them. From germline, CDR1 is SNHLY and CDR2 FYNNEI. This CDR3 reads CASGVLVQYTF. In nucleotides, the CDR3 is TGTGCCAGCGGTGTGCTGGTTCAGTACACCTTC.

The gene calls are TRBV11-3 and TRBJ2-1, with D perhaps TRBD2 (6 bases). The V end lost 0 bases, the J end lost 8 bases, and 17 bases lay between the germline ends. The CDR3 is 16 residues long. CDR1 is SGHNT and CDR2 is YENEEA in the germline V gene. The CDR3, as DNA: TGTGCCAGCAGCTTAGAAGGGGCTAGCGCCGACGATGAGCAGTTCTTC. Its protein is CASSLEGASADDEQFF.

The chain is built from TRBV11-3 and TRBJ2-1; TRBD2 agrees at 10 bases. The germline gives CDR1 SGHNT, CDR2 YENEEA. The trim removed 2 bases at V and 4 bases at J, leaving 14 bases unmatched. The CDR3 contains 19 residues. The CDR3 sequence is CASSLRLRLAGHPYNEQFF. The CDR3 DNA follows: TGTGCCAGCAGCTTAAGGCTTCGACTAGCGGGCCACCCGTACAATGAGCAGTTCTTC.

Only one count was recorded for this clone. The chain joins TRBV18 to TRBJ1-1; D might be TRBD1 (6 bases). V was pared by 3 bases and J by 3 bases, with 11 bases between. This CDR3 contains 14 residues. CDR1 and CDR2 (germline): KGHSH, LQKENI. The CDR3 sequence is CASSPSRGDTEAFF. The CDR3, as DNA: TGTGCCAGCTCACCCTCCAGGGGTGACACTGAAGCTTTCTTT.

The gene calls are TRBV28 and TRBJ1-2; 8 nucleotides match TRBD1. V dropped 11 bases and J dropped 3; count of bases not matched to a gene: 20. The germline V gene has CDR1 MDHEN and CDR2 SYDVKM. There are 17 residues in the CDR3. The CDR3, as DNA: TGTGCCCTCCGACCGAGGACAGGGATTAAGGGGGACTATGGCTACACCTTC. Translation gives CALRPRTGIKGDYGYTF.

The chain is built from TRBV6-4 and TRBJ2-3, with D possibly TRBD2 on 6 matching bases. The CDR3 is made up of 14 amino acids. Germline loops: CDR1 MRHNA, CDR2 SNTAGT. V was trimmed by 6 bases and J by 4 bases, leaving 14 bases between them. CDR3 DNA: TGTGCCAGCAGCCGGGAGAGGGCAGCAGATACGCAGTATTTT. This sequence encodes CASSRERAADTQYF.

The rearrangement links TRBV9 to TRBJ1-3; D might be TRBD1 (6 bases). With 0 bases removed from V and 6 bases from J, the gap between germline ends came to 10 bases. The CDR3 totals 14 residues. CDR1 and CDR2 (germline): SGDLS, YYNGEE. In DNA, the CDR3 is TGTGCCAGCAGCGTAGGGGGGGGCGAAAACACCATATATTTT. Amino acid sequence: CASSVGGGENTIYF.

The rearrangement uses TRBV9 and TRBJ1-6, with TRBD1 matching 7 bases. Germline-derived CDR1 and CDR2 are SGDLS and YYNGEE. With V trimmed by 4 bases and J by 0 bases, 10 bases remained unmatched. The CDR3 is made up of 18 amino acids. The CDR3: CASSPGGQLSSYNSPLHF. DNA for the CDR3: TGTGCCAGCAGCCCAGGGGGACAGTTAAGCTCCTATAATTCACCCCTCCACTTT.

J is TRBJ1-4 and V is TRBV30, with TRBD1 as a possible D gene (6 bases). Trimming shortened V by 5 bases and J by 5 bases, and 15 bases separated the two germline ends. Germline CDR1 GTSNPN, CDR2 SVGIG (reference sequence). This CDR3 spans 14 amino acids. The CDR3 loop reads CAWEGQSRNEKLFF. CDR3 DNA: TGTGCCTGGGAAGGACAGTCCCGAAATGAAAAACTGTTTTTT.

The chain links TRBV7-6 to TRBJ1-4, with 8 bases identical to TRBD1. The germline V gene has CDR1 SGHVS and CDR2 FNYEAQ. The CDR3 is 19 amino acids. V gave up 3 bases and J gave up 1 base; unmatched junction bases: 13. CDR3 DNA sequence: TGTGCCAGCAGCTTCCTCTTGGGACAGGCAAGAGGAACTAATGAAAAACTGTTTTTT. Residues: CASSFLLGQARGTNEKLFF.

This chain connects TRBV19 to TRBJ1-2; 9 bases are a match to TRBD1. The CDR3 totals 16 residues. J gave up 0 bases and V 7 bases, and 9 bases lay outside the gene matches. The V gene's germline CDR1 is LNHDA and CDR2 SQIVND (reference sequence). CDR3 region: CASTISRQGANYGYTF. The CDR3 coding sequence is TGTGCCAGTACGATAAGCCGACAGGGGGCTAACTATGGCTACACCTTC.